A selection of T cell receptor beta chains follows, all from one sample in a study of human T cells and chemical hapten exposure. TCRdb re-called the RACE reads with MiXCR, one entry per CDR3 protein. The data contain some 77,000 distinct CDR3 sequences, about 8.6% of them singletons. Source material: whole blood. These receptors originate from a female donor in good health. Some clones in this sample may be carry-over from other donors' samples. Both conserved end residues are part of each CDR3. Each record gives: V gene, CDR3 length, clone size, J gene, D gene, CDR3 DNA, CDR3 protein. D genes are given only for firm matches. Some rows mark clone size as missing; the rest say once, few, many or name a class of expanded clone.

>TRBV7-2|15|-|TRBJ1-5|TRBD1
TGTGCCAGCAGCCCAGGGGGGAGGAGTTATCAGCCCCAGCATTTT
CASSPGGRSYQPQHF
>TRBV14|16|many|TRBJ1-3|-
TGTGCCAGCAGCCAAGTCCGGGTCCTTCCTGGAAACACCATATATTTT
CASSQVRVLPGNTIYF
>TRBV7-2|14|many|TRBJ1-1|TRBD1
TGTGCCAGCAGCAGGGACAGGCGGAACACTGAAGCTTTCTTT
CASSRDRRNTEAFF
>TRBV6-6|17|many|TRBJ2-5|-
TGTGCCAGCAGTTACGCAAACAGGCCGGGGTACCAAGAGACCCAGTACTTC
CASSYANRPGYQETQYF
>TRBV11-1|16|many|TRBJ2-7|-
TGTGCCAGCAGCTTAAATCGGGGGATGGTCTCCTACGAGCAGTACTTC
CASSLNRGMVSYEQYF
>TRBV18|16|once|TRBJ2-3|TRBD1
TGTGCCAGCTCACCTACAGGGGACACCCTCGTAGATACGCAGTATTTT
CASSPTGDTLVDTQYF
>TRBV29-1|13|few|TRBJ1-2|TRBD1
TGCAGCGTGGCCCGGGACAGGGGCTATGGCTACACCTTC
CSVARDRGYGYTF
>TRBV7-9|15|-|TRBJ1-4|TRBD1
TGTGCCAGCAGCCGGTCAGGGGGTCCTAATGAAAAACTGTTTTTT
CASSRSGGPNEKLFF
>TRBV19|15|many|TRBJ1-5|-
TGTGCCAGTAGTATTAGGCTGAGCGAAAATCAGCCCCAGCATTTT
CASSIRLSENQPQHF
>TRBV5-4|13|few|TRBJ2-3|-
TGTGCCAGCAGCCGGGACATCGTAGATACGCAGTATTTT
CASSRDIVDTQYF
>TRBV11-2|14|few|TRBJ1-3|-
TGTGCCAGCAGTAAGGACCGGACTGGAAACACCATATATTTT
CASSKDRTGNTIYF
>TRBV5-1|15|once|TRBJ2-3|-
TGCGCCAGCAGCTTGGGACTCCCCTACACAGATACGCAGTATTTT
CASSLGLPYTDTQYF
>TRBV6-2/TRBV6-3|16|many|TRBJ2-1|-
TGTGCCAGCAGTTACTCGTCCGGGACCGCCACCAATGGGCAGTTCTTC
CASSYSSGTATNGQFF
>TRBV12-3/TRBV12-4|13|few|TRBJ1-6|-
TGTGCCAGCAGTTACAGCTTGGAATCACCCCTCCACTTT
CASSYSLESPLHF
>TRBV5-6|15|few|TRBJ1-4|-
TGTGCCAGCAGCCTTGGACGGACAACTAATGAAAAACTGTTTTTT
CASSLGRTTNEKLFF
>TRBV5-1|19|many|TRBJ1-4|TRBD1
TGCGCCAGCAGCTTGGAGGGACAGCCAAGACATGCAACTAATGAAAAACTGTTTTTT
CASSLEGQPRHATNEKLFF
>TRBV7-2|16|many|TRBJ2-3|TRBD2
TGTGCCAGCAGCCGCTGGACTAGCGGGGGTGAGGATACGCAGTATTTT
CASSRWTSGGEDTQYF
>TRBV6-5|15|many|TRBJ1-5|-
TGTGCCAGCCAACGGAACTTCACGCCAAATCAGCCCCAGCATTTT
CASQRNFTPNQPQHF
>TRBV20-1|16|many|TRBJ2-3|TRBD2
TGCAGTGCTAGGGGGAGGGAGTTGTGGGTCACAGATACGCAGTATTTT
CSARGRELWVTDTQYF
>TRBV6-2/TRBV6-3|12|-|TRBJ1-1|-
TGTGCCAGCAGCCAAAGGGCCCCTGAAGCTTTCTTT
CASSQRAPEAFF